The 5 T cell receptor beta chains below all came from one sample that was sequenced in a study of neurological immune-mediated disorders (dated by TCRdb to the late 2010s). The library was made by 5' RACE. Sequenced using an Illumina HiSeq 2500. The raw public reads went through TCRdb reprocessing: fastp at Q25, MiXCR clone calling, in-frame beta chains kept. CDR3 protein duplicates are merged, each entry listing the most common genes and DNA. The sample table holds some 19,000 distinct CDR3 sequences, of which approximately 15% were seen once. Roughly 6.9% of the sample is taken by the ten largest. Source material: CD8+ T cells from blood. The receptors come from a woman between 18 and 29 years old with multiple sclerosis.

There are many counts of this clonotype. The rearrangement uses TRBV7-6 and TRBJ2-1; 7 nucleotides match TRBD1. J lost 5 bases, V lost 2 bases, and 15 bases had no gene match. Germline V gene sequence: CDR1 SGHVS, CDR2 FNYEAQ. The CDR3 spans 18 residues. The DNA for the CDR3 is TGTGCCAGCAGCTTAATTAGGTCAGGGCTGGACAGGAACAATGAGCAGTTCTTC. Protein sequence: CASSLIRSGLDRNNEQFF.

This clonotype was seen at least ten times. This chain joins TRBV4-1 and TRBJ2-7; 9 bases map to TRBD1. This CDR3 spans 15 amino acids. Germline assignment: CDR1 MGHRA and CDR2 YSYEKL. J gave up 2 bases and V 1 base, and 3 bases lay outside the gene matches. CDR3 sequence: CASSQAGQGAYEQYF. The CDR3 nucleotides read TGCGCCAGCAGCCAAGCGGGACAGGGTGCCTACGAGCAGTACTTC.

This clonotype has ten or more counts. The chain recombines TRBV5-1 with TRBJ2-1; 9 positions agree with TRBD2. Trimming at V came to 5 bases and at J to 6 bases, leaving 12 bases not matched to a gene. Germline CDR1 and CDR2: SGHRS and YFSETQ. This CDR3 is 16 amino acids long. CDR3 DNA sequence: TGCGCCAGCAGGCTTGGGGCGGGGGGGCCGGGCAATGAGCAGTTCTTC. Protein: CASRLGAGGPGNEQFF.

This clonotype was picked up many times. This chain joins TRBV10-3 and TRBJ1-1, with 11 bases fitting TRBD1. Germline CDR1 reads ENHRY; CDR2 reads SYGVKD. V trimming: 3 bases; J trimming: 6 bases; junction bases outside the gene matches: 9. The CDR3 loop spans 16 amino acids. As DNA, the CDR3 is TGTGCCATCAGTGATCGAGCGGACAGGGGGCGATCTGAAGCTTTCTTT. Protein sequence: CAISDRADRGRSEAFF.

J is TRBJ1-1 and V is TRBV27; D gene ambiguous. CDR1 is MNHEY, CDR2 SMNVEV, per germline (reference sequence). Between the trimmed V and J ends, which lost 8 bases and 1 base, there was a span of 17 bases. This CDR3 is 15 amino acids long. CDR3 DNA sequence: TGTGCCAGCCGACTCACCATGTCCCAGAACACTGAAGCTTTCTTT. This sequence encodes CASRLTMSQNTEAFF.